These T cell receptor beta chains were read from a single sample in a study of blood T cells in healthy people across ages. MiXCR, applied by TCRdb to the 5' RACE reads, yields one record per CDR3 protein. The sample has roughly 790,000 distinct CDR3 sequences, roughly two fifths seen once. The sample comprised blood. Every receptor here comes from a woman aged 55-69 years in good health. The conserved cysteine and the conserved F or W are not part of the CDR3 here. Each record gives: V gene, J gene, CDR3 protein.

TRBV29-1	TRBJ1-1	STLRNTEAF
TRBV20-1	TRBJ2-1	SARDASGKGDNEQF
TRBV15	TRBJ1-5	ATSWTGDGNQPQH
TRBV2	TRBJ2-1	ASSEGTSGNEQF
TRBV7-9	TRBJ2-7	ASSHGQGANEQY
TRBV28	TRBJ2-1	ASSPPTGWGEQF
TRBV28	TRBJ2-2	GSRELSGELF
TRBV4-3	TRBJ2-6	ASSPDPGQSSGANVLT
TRBV5-5	TRBJ2-1	ASSFGLVRGEQF
TRBV3-1	TRBJ1-5	ASRQTAGGNQPQH